A single sample is the source of the 18 T cell receptor beta chains below, sequenced in a study of T cell responses to AZD1222 COVID-19 vaccine (dated by TCRdb to the early 2020s). The sample's time point label, decoded: baseline before first vaccination. Library generation was performed with the immunoSEQ multiplex PCR assay. What TCRdb holds here is the immuneACCESS table cut down to in-frame rearrangements. Part of the clones is not present; checked against another copy, under half of the missing clones reflect an unresolved V gene, and the others are unexplained. In all, the sample holds some 90,000 clones, and 70% to 90% of those were seen once. The ten largest make up 15% to 20% of the sample. Sequences were derived from peripheral blood, sampled on day 0 of AZD1222 vaccination. These receptors were collected from an adult in good health.

The chain employs TRBV6-6 and TRBJ2-7, with D possibly matching TRBD2 (7 bases). The length of the CDR3 is 13 residues. CDR1 and CDR2 from the germline V gene are MNHNY and SVGAGI (reference sequence). Trimming took 6 bases from V and 6 from J, leaving 15 bases between them. The CDR3 region is CASRNGGGGEQYF. The CDR3 nucleotides read TGTGCCAGCAGAAACGGGGGAGGGGGCGAGCAGTACTTC.

The chain couples TRBV24-1 to TRBJ1-2; no definite D call. V gave up 4 bases and J gave up 2 bases, with 7 bases separating them. Germline V gene data show CDR1 as KGHDR and CDR2 as SFDVKD. CDR3 length: 13 residues. The CDR3 sequence: CATSDTNNYGYTF. In DNA, the CDR3 is TGTGCCACCAGTGACACAAACAACTATGGCTACACCTTC.

J is TRBJ2-7 and V is TRBV6-5; D ambiguous. The germline gives CDR1 MNHEY, CDR2 SVGAGI. The CDR3 loop spans 14 amino acids. The V end lost 6 bases, the J end lost 6 bases, and 18 bases lay between the germline ends. This CDR3 reads CASRTDGPAGEQYF. DNA of the CDR3: TGTGCCAGCAGGACCGACGGACCAGCAGGCGAGCAGTACTTC.

The chain joins TRBV6-6 to TRBJ1-5; 7 positions agree with TRBD1. J lost 0 bases, V lost 4 bases, and 6 bases had no gene match. This CDR3 spans 16 amino acids. Germline V gene data show CDR1 as MNHNY and CDR2 as SVGAGI (reference sequence). The CDR3 region is CASSSSGQRSNQPQHF. The CDR3 DNA follows: TGTGCCAGCAGTTCATCGGGACAGCGTAGCAATCAGCCCCAGCATTTT.

On this clone itself: Other DNA sequences in this sample translate to the same CDR3. This chain uses TRBV6-2 or TRBV6-3 with TRBJ1-5, with 8 bases that match TRBD1. Germline V lookup: CDR1 MNHEY, CDR2 SVGEGT. The CDR3 totals 13 residues. With V trimmed by 6 bases and J by 5 bases, 3 bases remained unmatched. The CDR3 spells CASSDRGDQPQHF. The CDR3 DNA reads as TGTGCCAGCAGCGACAGGGGAGATCAGCCCCAGCATTTT.

The genes are TRBV5-4 and TRBJ1-2; D unresolved. The CDR3 sequence is 13 residues long. Between the trimmed V and J ends, which lost 4 bases and 2 bases, there was a span of 9 bases. Germline assignment: CDR1 SGHNT and CDR2 YYREEE (reference sequence). CDR3 protein: CASSPTGNYGYTF. The CDR3, as DNA: TGTGCCAGCAGCCCCACCGGGAACTATGGCTACACCTTC.

This clone has only a few counts. The V and J genes are TRBV3-1 (or the pseudogene TRBV3-2) and TRBJ2-7; perhaps D is TRBD1 or TRBD2 (5 bases each). Germline loops: CDR1 LGHDT, CDR2 YNNKEL (reference sequence). The V end lost 5 bases, the J end lost 0 bases, and 14 bases lay between the germline ends. CDR3 length: 15 amino acids. The CDR3 bases are TGTGCCAGCAGCTCACACCAGGGAGTCTCCTACGAGCAGTACTTC. It translates to CASSSHQGVSYEQYF.

The chain is built from TRBV15 and TRBJ2-3; D is possibly TRBD2 (5 bases). The CDR3 length is 14 residues. V lost 1 base and J lost 4, with 9 bases in between. Germline V CDR1 and CDR2: LNHNV, YYDKDF (reference sequence). CDR3: CATSRAGSADTQYF. The CDR3 nucleotides read TGTGCCACCAGCAGAGCGGGGTCAGCAGATACGCAGTATTTT. Full variable domain (rest looked up from reference TRBV15 and TRBJ2-3): DAMVIQNPRYQVTQFGKPVTLSCSQTLNHNVMYWYQQKSSQAPKLLFHYYDKDFNNEADTPDNFQSRRPNTSFCFLDIRSPGLGDTAMYLCATSRAGSADTQYFGPGTRLTVL.

This clone was seen just once. V usage is TRBV19 and J usage is TRBJ1-2; D is unresolved. Trimming removed 10 bases from V and 0 bases from J, with 9 bases in between. Per germline, CDR1 LNHDA and CDR2 SQIVND (reference sequence). This CDR3 has 12 amino acids. CDR3 amino acids: CATWTANYGYTF. CDR3 nucleotide sequence: TGTGCCACCTGGACGGCTAACTATGGCTACACCTTC.

The V and J genes are TRBV5-4 and TRBJ2-2; weak D call: TRBD1 (6 bases). With 0 bases removed from V and 4 bases from J, the gap between germline ends came to 10 bases. The CDR3 loop spans 15 amino acids. Germline V CDR1 and CDR2: SGHNT, YYREEE (reference sequence). CDR3 residues: CASSLDREFTGELFF. CDR3 DNA: TGTGCCAGCAGCTTGGACAGGGAGTTCACCGGGGAGCTGTTTTTT.

This chain joins TRBV7-2 and TRBJ1-6, with no clear D. Germline values: CDR1 SGHTA, CDR2 FQGNSA. There are 12 residues in the CDR3. V shed 3 bases and J shed 7 bases, with 4 bases lying between them. The DNA for the CDR3 is TGTGCCAGCAGCTTCGGGAATTCACCCCTCCACTTT. Protein: CASSFGNSPLHF.

The chain employs TRBV10-2 and TRBJ2-3, with D possibly being TRBD1 or TRBD2 (5 bases each). The CDR3 spans 16 residues. Deletions cut 10 bases from V and 0 bases from J, with 20 bases between. The germline gives CDR1 WSHSY, CDR2 SAAADI. In DNA, the CDR3 is TGCGCCATCCTCAGGCGACAGCGGTATAGCACAGATACGCAGTATTTT. Translating gives CAILRRQRYSTDTQYF.

The V call is TRBV6-5, the J call TRBJ2-1, with 7 bases identical to TRBD2. V gave up 8 bases and J gave up 5 bases; unmatched junction bases: 9. The germline CDR1 and CDR2 sequences are MNHEY and SVGAGI. The CDR3 loop spans 14 amino acids. The CDR3 nucleotides are TGTGCCAGCCTTCGGGGGGACGGTAACAATGAGCAGTTCTTC. Translated, it gives CASLRGDGNNEQFF.

V gene TRBV7-2 combines with J gene TRBJ1-2, with D possibly matching TRBD1 (5 bases). CDR3 length: 15 residues. With 0 bases removed from V and 0 bases from J, the gap between germline ends came to 8 bases. Germline V gives CDR1 SGHTA, CDR2 FQGNSA. The DNA of the CDR3 is TGTGCCAGCAGCTTAGCGGGACCATCTAACTATGGCTACACCTTC. It translates to CASSLAGPSNYGYTF.

The chain carries TRBV5-1 and TRBJ2-7; 8 bases agree with TRBD1. The trim removed 4 bases at V and 7 bases at J, leaving 10 bases unmatched. This CDR3 is 14 amino acids long. From germline, CDR1 is SGHRS and CDR2 YFSETQ. For the CDR3, the DNA is TGCGCCAGCAGCCCAGGACAGGGTTTGGAAGAGCAGTACTTC. Protein sequence: CASSPGQGLEEQYF.

The chain has TRBV3-1 (or the pseudogene TRBV3-2) and TRBJ2-7; either TRBD1 or TRBD2 may fit D (5 bases each). CDR3 size: 15 residues. Between the trimmed V and J ends, which lost 0 bases and 1 base, there was a span of 10 bases. Germline values: CDR1 LGHDT, CDR2 YNNKEL (reference sequence). The CDR3, as DNA: TGTGCCAGCAGCCAAGATGGGGACGGTTCCTACGAGCAGTACTTC. It translates to CASSQDGDGSYEQYF.

This clone was counted a single time. Germline is not matched at one junction end, which may reflect a read error. The genes are TRBV7-7 and TRBJ1-1; D is perhaps TRBD1 (5 bases). This CDR3 is built from 16 residues. The germline CDR1 and CDR2 sequences are SSHAT and FNYEAQ (reference sequence). The chain's CDR3 is CASSFRGTARDTEAFF. The CDR3 DNA follows: TGTGCTAGCAGCTTTCGAGGGACGGCTCGGGACACTGAAGCTTTCTTT.

The CDR3 region is CAWSGPVQETQYF. The CDR3 DNA sequence: TGTGCCTGGAGTGGGCCGGTCCAAGAGACCCAGTACTTC. This chain connects TRBV30 to TRBJ2-5; D not certain. V shed 1 base and J shed 1 base, with 7 bases lying between them. Per the germline V gene, CDR1 is GTSNPN and CDR2 is SVGIG (reference sequence). This CDR3 has 13 amino acids.